The TCR beta chain under discussion was sequenced for a study of human T cells and chemical hapten exposure. The overall study: For the roughly 25-week duration of the study, patients were given weekly doses of diphenylcyclopropenone on the scalp. Patients, mostly women, had alopecia areata, alopecia totalis or alopecia universalis.

This CDR3 spans 14 amino acids. With 0 bases removed from V and 3 bases from J, the gap between germline ends came to 8 bases. The germline CDR1 and CDR2 sequences are SGDLS and YYNGEE. Time point indicated: patch test 2, 6 weeks after DPC sensitization. Indicated treatment: therapeutic diphenylcyclopropenone sensitization with weekly scalp DPC. TCRdb passed the RACE reads through MiXCR, listing each CDR3 protein once. The sample gives tens of thousands of distinct CDR3 sequences, more than 8.5% of which show up once; 2% to 3% is in the top ten. The clonotype originates from a woman aged 25-40 years with alopecia areata. Some clones in this sample may be carry-over from other donors' samples. This sequence joins TRBV9 and TRBJ2-3; D not certain. Source: whole blood, taken in connection with sensitization to the hapten diphenylcyclopropenone (DPC). The CDR3 DNA reads TGTGCCAGCAGCGTAGCCGTGTTTACAGATACGCAGTATTTT. Protein sequence: CASSVAVFTDTQYF.